Sequencing of this T cell receptor beta chain was carried out in a study of identical twins. This clonotype was seen more than once but under ten times. Trimming removed 0 bases from V and 4 bases from J, with 10 bases in between. The V gene's germline CDR1 is LGHNA and CDR2 YSLEER. This CDR3 comprises 14 residues. Template switching created a universal primer site, and the cDNA included unique molecular identifiers. Using its own MiXCR run on the 5' RACE reads, TCRdb lists one record per CDR3 protein. The sample holds 310,000 or so distinct CDR3 sequences, more than 8% seen once. This sample also appeared in a second study, on yellow fever vaccine responses in identical twins.

The sequenced sample consisted of CD8+ T cells sorted from blood. The receptor was isolated from a woman aged 18-29 years in good health. The chain couples TRBV4-3 to TRBJ2-7; D gene ambiguous. The DNA of the CDR3 is TGCGCCAGCAGCCAAGATCAGTCGACATACGAGCAGTACTTC. As protein: CASSQDQSTYEQYF.